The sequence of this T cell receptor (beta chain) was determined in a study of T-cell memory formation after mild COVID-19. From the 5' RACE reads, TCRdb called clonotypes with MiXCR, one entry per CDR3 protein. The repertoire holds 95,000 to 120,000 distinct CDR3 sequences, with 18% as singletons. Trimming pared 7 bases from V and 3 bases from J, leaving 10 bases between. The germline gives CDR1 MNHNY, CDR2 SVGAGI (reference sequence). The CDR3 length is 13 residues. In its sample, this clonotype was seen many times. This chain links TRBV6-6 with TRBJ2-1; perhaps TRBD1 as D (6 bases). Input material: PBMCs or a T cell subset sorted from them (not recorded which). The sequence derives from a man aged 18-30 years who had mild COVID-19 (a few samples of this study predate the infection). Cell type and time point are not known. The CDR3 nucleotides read TGTGCCAGCACACAGGGATACTACAATGAGCAGTTCTTC. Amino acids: CASTQGYYNEQFF.